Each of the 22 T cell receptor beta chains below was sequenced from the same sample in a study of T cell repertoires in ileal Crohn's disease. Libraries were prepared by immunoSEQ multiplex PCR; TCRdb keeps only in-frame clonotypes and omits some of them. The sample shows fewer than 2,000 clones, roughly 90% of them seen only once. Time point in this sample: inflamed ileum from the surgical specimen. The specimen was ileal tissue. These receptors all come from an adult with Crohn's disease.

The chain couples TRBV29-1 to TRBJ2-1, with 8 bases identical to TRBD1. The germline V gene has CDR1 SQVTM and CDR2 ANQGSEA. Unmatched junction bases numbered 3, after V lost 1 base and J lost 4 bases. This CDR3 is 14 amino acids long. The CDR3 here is CSVEAGGRYNEQFF. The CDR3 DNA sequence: TGCAGCGTTGAAGCAGGGGGCCGGTACAATGAGCAGTTCTTC.

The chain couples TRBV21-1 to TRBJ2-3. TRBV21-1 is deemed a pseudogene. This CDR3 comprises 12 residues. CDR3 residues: CASSNRIDTQYF. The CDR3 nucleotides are TGTGCCAGCAGCAATAGGATAGATACGCAGTATTTT.

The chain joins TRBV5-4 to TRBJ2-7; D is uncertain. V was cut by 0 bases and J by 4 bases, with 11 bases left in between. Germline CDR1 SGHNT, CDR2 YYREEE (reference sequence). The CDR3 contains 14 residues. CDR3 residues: CASSLDGNKYEQYF. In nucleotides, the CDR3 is TGTGCCAGCAGCTTGGATGGGAATAAGTACGAGCAGTACTTC.

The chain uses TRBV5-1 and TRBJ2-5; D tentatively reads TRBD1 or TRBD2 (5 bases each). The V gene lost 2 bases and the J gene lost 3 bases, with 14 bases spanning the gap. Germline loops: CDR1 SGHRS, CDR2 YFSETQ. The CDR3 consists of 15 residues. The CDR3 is CASSFNQRGEETQYF. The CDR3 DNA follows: TGCGCCAGCAGCTTTAATCAGAGGGGAGAAGAGACCCAGTACTTC.

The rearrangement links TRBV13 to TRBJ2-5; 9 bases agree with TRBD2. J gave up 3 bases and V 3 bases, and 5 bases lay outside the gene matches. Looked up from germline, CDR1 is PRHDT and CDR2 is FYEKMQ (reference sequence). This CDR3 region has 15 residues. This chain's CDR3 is CASSFLAGSKETQYF. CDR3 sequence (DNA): TGTGCCAGCAGCTTCCTAGCGGGGAGCAAAGAGACCCAGTACTTC.

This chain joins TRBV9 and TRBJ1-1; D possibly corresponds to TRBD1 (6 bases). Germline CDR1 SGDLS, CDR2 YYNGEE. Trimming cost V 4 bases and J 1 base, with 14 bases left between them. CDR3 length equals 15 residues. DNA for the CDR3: TGTGCCAGCAGCCTGATAGGGGGGAAGAACACTGAAGCTTTCTTT. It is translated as CASSLIGGKNTEAFF. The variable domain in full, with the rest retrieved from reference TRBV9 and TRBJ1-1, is DSGVTQTPKHLITATGQRVTLRCSPRSGDLSVYWYQQSLDQGLQFLIQYYNGEERAKGNILERFSAQQFPDLHSELNLSSLELGDSALYFCASSLIGGKNTEAFFGQGTRLTVV.

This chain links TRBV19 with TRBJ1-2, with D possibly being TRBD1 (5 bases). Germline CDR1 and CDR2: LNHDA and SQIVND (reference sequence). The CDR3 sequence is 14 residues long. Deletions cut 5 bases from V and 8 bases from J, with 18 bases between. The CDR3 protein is CASSASSGIYGYTF. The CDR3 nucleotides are TGTGCCAGTAGTGCCAGTTCAGGGATATACGGCTACACCTTC.

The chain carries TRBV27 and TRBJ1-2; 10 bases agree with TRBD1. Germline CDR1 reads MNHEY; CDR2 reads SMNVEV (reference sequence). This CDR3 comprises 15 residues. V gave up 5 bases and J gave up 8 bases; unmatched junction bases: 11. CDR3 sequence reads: CASSLQTGGNKGYTF. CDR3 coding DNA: TGTGCCAGCAGTCTTCAGACAGGGGGCAATAAGGGCTACACCTTC.

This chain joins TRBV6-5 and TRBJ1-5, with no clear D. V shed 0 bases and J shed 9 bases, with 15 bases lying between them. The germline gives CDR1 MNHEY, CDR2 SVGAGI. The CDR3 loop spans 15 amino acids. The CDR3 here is CASSYSRVPPAPQHF. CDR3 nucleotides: TGTGCCAGCAGTTACTCGCGCGTCCCACCAGCGCCCCAGCATTTT.

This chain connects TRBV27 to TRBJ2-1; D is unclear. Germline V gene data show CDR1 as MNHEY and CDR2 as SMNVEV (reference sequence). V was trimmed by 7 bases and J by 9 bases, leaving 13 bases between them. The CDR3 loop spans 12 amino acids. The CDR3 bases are TGTGCCAGCAACCTTCCCGGCCTTGAGCAGTTCTTC. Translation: CASNLPGLEQFF.

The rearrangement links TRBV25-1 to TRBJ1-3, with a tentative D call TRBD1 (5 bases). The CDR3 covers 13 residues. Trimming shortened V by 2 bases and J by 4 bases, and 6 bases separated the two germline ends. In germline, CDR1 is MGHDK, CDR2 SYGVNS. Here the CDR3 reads CASSEPGGNTIYF. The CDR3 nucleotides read TGTGCCAGCAGTGAACCAGGGGGAAACACCATATATTTT.

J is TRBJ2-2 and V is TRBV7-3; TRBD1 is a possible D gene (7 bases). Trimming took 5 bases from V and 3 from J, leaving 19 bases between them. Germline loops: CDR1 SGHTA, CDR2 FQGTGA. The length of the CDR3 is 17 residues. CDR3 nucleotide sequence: TGTGCCAGCAGCCCTACGGGCGGGACAGTCTACACCGGGGAGCTGTTTTTT. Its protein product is CASSPTGGTVYTGELFF.

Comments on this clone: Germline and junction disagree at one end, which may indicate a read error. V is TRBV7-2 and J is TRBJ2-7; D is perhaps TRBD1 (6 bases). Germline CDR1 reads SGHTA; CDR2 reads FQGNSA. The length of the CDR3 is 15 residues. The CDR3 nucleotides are TGTGCCAGCACCTTTGCAATACCGGGACACCTGCCCGACGTCTTC. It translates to CASTFAIPGHLPDVF.

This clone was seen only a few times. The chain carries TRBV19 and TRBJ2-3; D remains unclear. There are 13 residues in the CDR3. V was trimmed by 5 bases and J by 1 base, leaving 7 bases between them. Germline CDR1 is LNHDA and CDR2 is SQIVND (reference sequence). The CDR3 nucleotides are TGTGCCAGTAGTGTAGGAGGCACAGATACGCAGTATTTT. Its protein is CASSVGGTDTQYF. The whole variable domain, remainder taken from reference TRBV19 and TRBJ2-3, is DGGITQSPKYLFRKEGQNVTLSCEQNLNHDAMYWYRQDPGQGLRLIYYSQIVNDFQKGDIAEGYSVSREKKESFPLTVTSAQKNPTAFYLCASSVGGTDTQYFGPGTRLTVL.

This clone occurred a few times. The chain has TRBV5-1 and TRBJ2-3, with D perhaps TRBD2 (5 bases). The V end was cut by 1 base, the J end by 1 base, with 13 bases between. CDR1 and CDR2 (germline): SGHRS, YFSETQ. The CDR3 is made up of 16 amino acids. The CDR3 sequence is CASSLTVSGRTDTQYF. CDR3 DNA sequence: TGCGCCAGCAGCTTGACAGTGAGCGGACGCACAGATACGCAGTATTTT.

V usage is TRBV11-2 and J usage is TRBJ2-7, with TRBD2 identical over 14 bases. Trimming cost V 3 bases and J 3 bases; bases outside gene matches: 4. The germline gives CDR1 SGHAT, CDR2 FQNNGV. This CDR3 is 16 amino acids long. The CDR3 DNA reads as TGTGCCAGCAGCTTTCTCGGACTAGCGGGGGGCTACGAGCAGTACTTC. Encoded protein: CASSFLGLAGGYEQYF.

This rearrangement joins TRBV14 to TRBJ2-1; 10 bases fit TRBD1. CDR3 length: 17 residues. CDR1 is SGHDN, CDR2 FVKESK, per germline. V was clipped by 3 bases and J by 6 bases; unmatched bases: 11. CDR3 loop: CASSQGTGTGVFNEQFF. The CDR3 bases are TGTGCCAGCAGCCAGGGGACCGGGACAGGGGTCTTCAATGAGCAGTTCTTC.

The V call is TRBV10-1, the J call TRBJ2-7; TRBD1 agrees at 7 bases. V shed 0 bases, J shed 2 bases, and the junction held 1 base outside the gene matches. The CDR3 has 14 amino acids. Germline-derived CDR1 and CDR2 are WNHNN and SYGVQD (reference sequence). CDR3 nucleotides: TGCGCCAGCAGTGAGTCGGGACAGCCCTACGAGCAGTACTTC. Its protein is CASSESGQPYEQYF.

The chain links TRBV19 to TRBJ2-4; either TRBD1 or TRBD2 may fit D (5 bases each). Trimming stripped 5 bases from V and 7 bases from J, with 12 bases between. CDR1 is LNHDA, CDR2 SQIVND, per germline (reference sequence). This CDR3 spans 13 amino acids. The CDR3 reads CASSSGARNIQYF. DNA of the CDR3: TGTGCCAGTAGTTCCGGGGCGCGGAACATTCAGTACTTC.

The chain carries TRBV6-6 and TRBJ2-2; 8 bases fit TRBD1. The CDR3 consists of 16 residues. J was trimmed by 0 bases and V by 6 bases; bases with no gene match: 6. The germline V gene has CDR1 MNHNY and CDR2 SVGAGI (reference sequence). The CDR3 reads CASRRPGQANTGELFF. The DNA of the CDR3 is TGTGCCAGCAGGCGGCCGGGACAGGCGAACACCGGGGAGCTGTTTTTT.

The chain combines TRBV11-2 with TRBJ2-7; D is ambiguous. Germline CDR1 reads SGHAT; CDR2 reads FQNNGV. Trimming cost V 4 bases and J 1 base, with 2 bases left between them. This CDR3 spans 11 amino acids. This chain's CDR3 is CASSWSYEQYF. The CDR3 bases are TGTGCCAGCAGCTGGTCCTACGAGCAGTACTTC.

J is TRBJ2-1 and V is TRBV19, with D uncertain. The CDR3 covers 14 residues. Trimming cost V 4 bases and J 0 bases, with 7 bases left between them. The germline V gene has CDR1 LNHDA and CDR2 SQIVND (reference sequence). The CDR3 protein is CASSRGSSYNEQFF. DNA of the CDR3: TGTGCCAGTAGTAGAGGAAGCTCCTACAATGAGCAGTTCTTC.